This T cell receptor (beta chain) was documented in a study of T cell repertoires in cytomegalovirus infection. Overall study: Epitope selection comprised recently identified HLA-C-restricted CMV epitopes and well-studied HLA-B-restricted CMV epitopes. Matching HLA type and CMV infection were both indicated by public TCR beta signatures. Study-level points and caveats: Clonotypes of TCR beta that were HLA-C-restricted and CMV-specific dominated the ex vivo response.

The CDR3 consists of 14 residues. The germline V gene encodes CDR1 SGHRS and CDR2 YFSETQ. V gave up 2 bases and J gave up 2 bases; unmatched junction bases: 1. Each CDR3 protein gets one entry after TCRdb re-called the reads with MiXCR. The data show around 100,000 distinct CDR3 sequences, over 25% seen once. A remark on this clonotype: Its cognate antigen is unknown.

This chain joins TRBV5-1 and TRBJ1-1, with TRBD1 matching 9 bases. This clonotype was sampled from a human donor in good health (CMV status not recorded). Some clones in this sample may be carry-over from other donors' samples. The sequencing here drew on CD8+ T cells from cultured PBMCs, taken from culture after CMV antigen stimulation. CDR3 protein: CASSFTGGNTEAFF. In DNA form, the CDR3 reads TGCGCCAGCAGCTTTACAGGGGGCAACACTGAAGCTTTCTTT.